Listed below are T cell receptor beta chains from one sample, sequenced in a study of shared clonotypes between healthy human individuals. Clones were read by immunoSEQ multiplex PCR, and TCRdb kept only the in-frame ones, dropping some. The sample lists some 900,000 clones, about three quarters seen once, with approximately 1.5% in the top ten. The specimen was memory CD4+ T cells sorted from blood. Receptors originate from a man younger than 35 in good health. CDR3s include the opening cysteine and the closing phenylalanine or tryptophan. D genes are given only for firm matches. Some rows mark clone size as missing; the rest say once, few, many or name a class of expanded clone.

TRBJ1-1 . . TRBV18 CASSRITMDPRAEAFF TGTGCCAGCTCACGTATCACGATGGACCCGAGGGCTGAAGCTTTCTTT
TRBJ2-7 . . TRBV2 CASSTSAGEQYF TGTGCCAGCAGCACAAGTGCGGGCGAGCAGTACTTC
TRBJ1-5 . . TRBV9 CASSALGGSNQPQHF TGTGCCAGCAGCGCCCTGGGAGGGTCCAACCAGCCCCAGCATTTT
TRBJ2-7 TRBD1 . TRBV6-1 CASKQGGSSYEQYF TGTGCCAGTAAACAGGGGGGAAGCTCCTACGAGCAGTACTTC
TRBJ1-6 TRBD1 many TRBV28 CASSPTGAHSPLHF TGTGCCAGCAGTCCGACAGGGGCACATTCACCCCTCCACTTT
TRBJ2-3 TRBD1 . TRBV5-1 CASSTGTGGANTDTQYF TGCGCCAGCAGCACGGGGACAGGGGGCGCGAACACAGATACGCAGTATTTT
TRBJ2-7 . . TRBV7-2 CASSLVGGYEQYF TGTGCCAGCAGCTTAGTGGGCGGGTACGAGCAGTACTTC
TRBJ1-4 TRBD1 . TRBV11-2 CASSSYRGRKEKLFF TGTGCCAGCAGCTCCTACAGGGGGCGCAAAGAAAAACTGTTTTTT
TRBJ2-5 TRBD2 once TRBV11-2 CASSPVAGSTKGTQYF TGTGCCAGCAGCCCGGTAGCGGGATCAACTAAAGGGACCCAGTACTTC
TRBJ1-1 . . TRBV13 CASSLDGEAFF TGTGCCAGCAGCTTGGACGGTGAAGCTTTCTTT
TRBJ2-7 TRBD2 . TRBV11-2 CASSLVWGTSGRVSYEQYF TGTGCCAGCAGCTTAGTGTGGGGGACTAGCGGGAGGGTCTCCTACGAGCAGTACTTC
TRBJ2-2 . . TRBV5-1 CASSPENTGELFF TGCGCCAGCAGCCCAGAAAACACCGGGGAGCTGTTTTTT
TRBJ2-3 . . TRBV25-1 CASSESTDTQYF TGTGCCAGCAGTGAGAGCACAGATACGCAGTATTTT
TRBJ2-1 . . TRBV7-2 CASSAGGGNEQFF TGTGCCAGCAGCGCCGGAGGCGGCAATGAGCAGTTCTTC
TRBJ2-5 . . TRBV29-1 CSVEDPRTVRETQYF TGCAGCGTTGAAGATCCCCGGACAGTCCGAGAGACCCAGTACTTC
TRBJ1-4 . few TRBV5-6 CASSGRGRTNEKLFF TGTGCCAGCTCCGGGAGGGGTAGGACTAATGAAAAACTGTTTTTT
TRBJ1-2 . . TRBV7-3 CASSMDRNYGYTF TGTGCCAGCAGCATGGACAGAAACTATGGCTACACCTTC
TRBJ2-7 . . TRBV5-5 CASRPTGAGGYYEQYF TGTGCCAGTAGACCTACGGGAGCAGGAGGTTACTACGAGCAGTACTTC
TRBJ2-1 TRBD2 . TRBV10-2 CASSLAGGTAYNEQFF TGCGCCAGCAGCCTAGCGGGGGGGACCGCCTACAATGAGCAGTTCTTC
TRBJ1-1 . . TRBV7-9 CASSKLGQNTEAFF TGTGCCAGCAGCAAACTGGGGCAGAACACTGAAGCTTTCTTT
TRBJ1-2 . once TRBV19 CASLDSAGRYGYTF TGTGCCAGCCTCGACAGCGCGGGACGGTATGGCTACACCTTC